These 22 T cell receptor beta chains originate from one sample sequenced in a study of T-cell memory formation after mild COVID-19. TCRdb passed the 5' RACE reads through MiXCR, listing each CDR3 protein once. The data contain under 450,000 distinct CDR3 sequences, 20% to 25% of them singletons. The sequencing sample was made of PBMCs or a T cell subset sorted from them (not recorded which). All receptors come from a man aged 18 to 30 who had mild COVID-19 (a few samples of this study predate the infection). Cell type and time point are not known.

This clonotype was found a few times. The chain recombines TRBV10-3 with TRBJ2-4, with no clear D. Germline values: CDR1 ENHRY, CDR2 SYGVKD. Trimming took off 0 bases at V and 11 bases at J, with 8 bases between the two ends. The CDR3 is 12 amino acids. The CDR3 DNA sequence: TGTGCCATCAGTGAGTCGCGGTCACTTCAGTACTTC. Amino acid sequence: CAISESRSLQYF.

This clonotype has a count of ten or more. The V gene is TRBV5-1, the J gene TRBJ1-1; a possible D gene is TRBD1 (6 bases). The CDR3 is 15 residues long. V was trimmed by 1 base and J by 7 bases, leaving 17 bases between them. Germline V gene sequence: CDR1 SGHRS, CDR2 YFSETQ. The CDR3 spells CASSLWGGASNEAFF. The CDR3 bases are TGCGCCAGCAGCTTGTGGGGGGGGGCGTCCAATGAAGCTTTCTTT.

CDR3 region: CASSVRIERTGQETQYF. CDR3 in DNA: TGTGCCAGCAGCGTTCGTATTGAAAGGACAGGCCAAGAGACCCAGTACTTC. V gene TRBV9 combines with J gene TRBJ2-5; 7 bases match TRBD1. The CDR3 runs 17 residues. Per the germline V gene, CDR1 is SGDLS and CDR2 is YYNGEE. V shed 2 bases, J shed 1 base, and the junction held 11 bases outside the gene matches.

This clonotype was observed a few times. One end of the junction is discordant with germline, which a read error may explain. The chain is built from TRBV14 and TRBJ2-6; possibly TRBD2 for D (7 bases). CDR1 and CDR2 (germline): SGHDN, FVKESK. The CDR3 runs 14 residues. CDR3 nucleotides: TGTGCCAGCAGCCAAATGAGGGGGGGCAACGTCCTGACTTTC. It is translated as CASSQMRGGNVLTF.

The V gene is TRBV5-4, the J gene TRBJ1-4; D not resolved. V was pared by 4 bases and J by 10 bases, with 17 bases between. The CDR3 length is 14 residues. CDR1 SGHNT and CDR2 YYREEE come from the germline V gene (reference sequence). In DNA, the CDR3 is TGTGCCAGCAGCGTTGACGGACGCGCTGCAAAACTGTTTTTT. Its translation is CASSVDGRAAKLFF.

This clonotype was counted ten times or more. The chain combines TRBV7-9 with TRBJ2-3; 10 positions match TRBD2. Trimming took 2 bases from V and 4 from J; bases not matched to a gene: 3. The CDR3 has 15 residues. CDR1 is SEHNR, CDR2 FQNEAQ, per germline (reference sequence). CDR3 sequence reads: CASSLTSGAPDTQYF. In DNA form, the CDR3 reads TGTGCCAGCAGCTTAACTAGCGGGGCGCCAGATACGCAGTATTTT.

The genes are TRBV6-5 and TRBJ1-1; weak D call: TRBD1 (6 bases). This CDR3 spans 15 amino acids. Germline-derived CDR1 and CDR2 are MNHEY and SVGAGI. V was cut by 0 bases and J by 4 bases, with 12 bases left in between. The CDR3 protein is CASSYSGQGRTEAFF. CDR3 DNA: TGTGCCAGCAGTTACTCGGGGCAGGGGCGCACTGAAGCTTTCTTT.

V gene TRBV6-2 or TRBV6-3 combines with J gene TRBJ2-7, with a possible D match to TRBD2 (6 bases). Germline V CDR1 and CDR2: MNHEY, SVGEGT. CDR3 length: 15 amino acids. Trimming cost V 7 bases and J 6 bases, with 22 bases left between them. CDR3 sequence reads: CASTREGGGAGEQYV. As DNA, the CDR3 is TGTGCCAGCACCCGAGAGGGAGGAGGAGCGGGCGAGCAGTACGTC.

This clonotype has more than one count but fewer than ten. The chain is built from TRBV5-5 and TRBJ2-3; possible D gene TRBD2, 5 bases. CDR3 size: 12 residues. CDR1 and CDR2 (germline): SGHKS, YYEKEE (reference sequence). V was cut by 0 bases and J by 8 bases, with 7 bases left in between. The CDR3 loop reads CASSLGEGTQYF. The CDR3 coding sequence is TGTGCCAGCAGCTTGGGCGAGGGTACGCAGTATTTT.

Concerning this clonotype itself: At one of its ends the junction is not consistent with the germline gene, which may arise from a read error. V and J are TRBV29-1 and TRBJ2-3; D not certain. This CDR3 is built from 12 residues. The germline CDR1 and CDR2 sequences are SQVTM and ANQGSEA. The CDR3 loop is CCVGLGTDTQYF. In DNA, the CDR3 is TGCTGCGTCGGGCTAGGCACAGATACGCAGTATTTT.

The J gene is TRBJ1-5, the V gene TRBV20-1; D call uncertain. The CDR3 runs 11 residues. CDR1 DFQATT and CDR2 SNEGSKA come from the germline V gene (reference sequence). V lost 3 bases and J 7 bases, leaving 7 bases between the germline ends. The CDR3: CSASTGQPQHF. The CDR3 DNA sequence: TGCAGTGCTAGCACGGGGCAGCCCCAGCATTTT.

This clonotype was observed a handful of times. V is TRBV7-2 and J is TRBJ2-1, with unresolved D. The CDR3 totals 13 residues. V lost 5 bases, J lost 6 bases, and 11 bases lay in between. In germline, CDR1 is SGHTA, CDR2 FQGNSA. The CDR3 bases are TGTGCCAGCAGCACAACGACGGGCAATGAGCAGTTCTTC. Translation gives CASSTTTGNEQFF. Looking up the rest from reference TRBV7-2 and TRBJ2-1 gives the full variable domain: GAGVSQSPSNKVTEKGKDVELRCDPISGHTALYWYRQSLGQGLEFLIYFQGNSAPDKSGLPSDRFSAERTGGSVSTLTIQRTQQEDSAVYLCASSTTTGNEQFFGPGTRLTVL.

In this sample, this clonotype turned up a few times. V and J are TRBV10-3 and TRBJ1-1, with 8 bases lining up with TRBD1. The V segment lost 10 bases and the J segment 3 bases; nucleotides outside the gene matches: 7. The CDR3 is 13 residues long. The germline CDR1 and CDR2 sequences are ENHRY and SYGVKD. The CDR3 loop is CATNDRGHTEAFF. For the CDR3, the DNA is TGTGCCACCAACGACAGGGGTCACACTGAAGCTTTCTTT.

The chain carries TRBV18 and TRBJ2-1; 8 bases align to TRBD1. Germline V lookup: CDR1 KGHSH, CDR2 LQKENI. The CDR3 has 12 residues. The V segment lost 6 bases and the J segment 10 bases; nucleotides outside the gene matches: 5. The CDR3 protein is CASSATGAEQFF. In DNA form, the CDR3 reads TGTGCCAGCTCTGCGACAGGGGCCGAGCAGTTCTTC.

This CDR3 reads CASSPRTENEVQPQHF. CDR3 nucleotide sequence: TGCGCCAGCAGCCCCCGGACGGAGAATGAGGTGCAGCCCCAGCATTTT. This chain connects TRBV4-1 to TRBJ1-5; D ambiguous. Germline V gives CDR1 MGHRA, CDR2 YSYEKL. Trimming shortened V by 4 bases and J by 7 bases, and 20 bases separated the two germline ends. This CDR3 is built from 16 residues.

V gene TRBV3-1 combines with J gene TRBJ2-5, with a weak D call TRBD1 (6 bases). The CDR3 consists of 12 residues. V lost 8 bases and J lost 3, with 10 bases in between. Germline CDR1 reads LGHDT; CDR2 reads YNNKEL (reference sequence). The CDR3 sequence: CASQTGKETQYF. In DNA form, the CDR3 reads TGTGCCAGCCAAACAGGGAAAGAGACCCAGTACTTC.

V gene TRBV7-8 combines with J gene TRBJ2-5, with TRBD1 matching 10 bases. V gave up 4 bases and J gave up 4 bases; unmatched junction bases: 3. The length of the CDR3 is 14 residues. Germline-derived CDR1 and CDR2 are SGHVS and FQNEAQ. CDR3 nucleotide sequence: TGTGCCAGCAGCTCCGACAGGGGGCGAGAGACCCAGTACTTC. Translated, it gives CASSSDRGRETQYF.

This clonotype has a count of ten or more. This rearrangement joins TRBV20-1 to TRBJ1-1; D is ambiguous. Trimming took 6 bases from V and 8 from J, leaving 10 bases between them. Germline lookup yields CDR1 DFQATT and CDR2 SNEGSKA (reference sequence). CDR3 length: 10 residues. The CDR3 region has the DNA TGCAGTGCAAGGGATCCCGAAGCTTTCTTT. Amino acids: CSARDPEAFF.

This clonotype was recorded a few times. The V call is TRBV5-1, the J call TRBJ1-4, with TRBD1 matching 10 bases. The junction had 7 bases not matched to a gene; V was cut back by 1 base and J by 7 bases. CDR3 length: 16 amino acids. Germline V gene data show CDR1 as SGHRS and CDR2 as YFSETQ. The CDR3 loop reads CASSLRTGGDPEKLFF. CDR3 DNA sequence: TGCGCCAGCAGCTTGCGGACAGGGGGAGACCCTGAAAAACTGTTTTTT. The variable domain in full, with the rest retrieved from reference TRBV5-1 and TRBJ1-4, is KAGVTQTPRYLIKTRGQQVTLSCSPISGHRSVSWYQQTPGQGLQFLFEYFSETQRNKGNFPGRFSGRQFSNSRSEMNVSTLELGDSALYLCASSLRTGGDPEKLFFGSGTQLSVL.

The chain employs TRBV6-2 or TRBV6-3 and TRBJ1-2; D gene unclear. In germline, CDR1 is MNHEY, CDR2 SVGEGT. Deletions cut 0 bases from V and 6 bases from J, with 5 bases between. This CDR3 has 12 residues. The DNA for the CDR3 is TGTGCCAGCAGTTACTCGGCTGATGGCTACACCTTC. This codes for CASSYSADGYTF.

This clonotype was detected a few times. The chain combines TRBV24-1 with TRBJ2-1; TRBD2 matches at 16 bases. With 4 bases clipped from V and 15 bases from J, the junction kept 11 bases outside the gene matches. Germline V gene data show CDR1 as KGHDR and CDR2 as SFDVKD. The CDR3 length is 16 residues. CDR3 sequence reads: CATSESGTSGGGRSFF. The DNA for the CDR3 is TGTGCCACCAGTGAGTCCGGGACTAGCGGGGGGGGAAGGTCGTTCTTC.

J is TRBJ1-1 and V is TRBV12-3 or TRBV12-4; D remains unclear. CDR3 length equals 11 residues. V lost 7 bases and J 8 bases, leaving 11 bases between the germline ends. The CDR3: CASMAIEEAFF. CDR3 DNA sequence: TGTGCCAGCATGGCGATCGAGGAAGCTTTCTTT.